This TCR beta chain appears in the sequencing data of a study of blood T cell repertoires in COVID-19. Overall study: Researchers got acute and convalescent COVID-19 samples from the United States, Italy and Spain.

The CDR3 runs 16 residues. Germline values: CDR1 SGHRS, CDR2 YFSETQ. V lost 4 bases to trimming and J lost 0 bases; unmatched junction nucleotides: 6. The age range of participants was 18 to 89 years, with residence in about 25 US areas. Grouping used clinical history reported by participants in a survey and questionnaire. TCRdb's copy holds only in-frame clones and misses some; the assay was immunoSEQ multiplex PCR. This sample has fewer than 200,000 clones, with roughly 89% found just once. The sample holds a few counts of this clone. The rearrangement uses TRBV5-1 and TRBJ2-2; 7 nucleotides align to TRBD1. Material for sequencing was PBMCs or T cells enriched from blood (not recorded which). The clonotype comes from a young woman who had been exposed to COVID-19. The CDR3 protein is CASSPSTGANTGELFF. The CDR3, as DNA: TGCGCCAGCAGCCCCTCCACAGGGGCGAACACCGGGGAGCTGTTTTTT.